The 22 T cell receptor beta chains reported below all come from one sample, sequenced in a study of blood T cell repertoires in COVID-19 (dated by TCRdb to about 2020). The protocol used for the library was the immunoSEQ multiplex PCR assay. As stored in TCRdb, this immuneACCESS dataset retains in-frame rearrangements with V and J assigned. A fraction of the clones does not appear; measured against another copy, unresolved V genes explain less than half of the discrepancy, and the remainder lacks a known reason. Here the sample has around 39,000 clones; 81% occur a single time. Jointly, the top ten make up 29% of the sample. Sequenced material: peripheral blood. The receptors shown here come from an elderly man with active or convalescent COVID-19.

Sample share makes this clone large. This chain connects TRBV2 to TRBJ2-1, with TRBD1 identical over 10 bases. CDR1 is SNHLY, CDR2 FYNNEI, per germline. After removal of 7 bases from V and 7 bases from J, the junction contained 7 bases not matched to a gene. This CDR3 spans 14 amino acids. The chain's CDR3 is CASTGTGVVNEQFF. CDR3 DNA sequence: TGTGCCAGCACCGGGACAGGGGTGGTTAATGAGCAGTTCTTC.

The CDR3 DNA reads TGTGCCAGCTCGGGACAATTGGGCAATCAGCCCCAGCATTTT. The encoded protein is CASSGQLGNQPQHF. The chain carries TRBV6-5 and TRBJ1-5; D may be TRBD1 (6 bases). In germline, CDR1 is MNHEY, CDR2 SVGAGI. Deletions cut 8 bases from V and 2 bases from J, with 13 bases between. There are 14 residues in the CDR3.

Here the CDR3 DNA reads TGCGCCAGCAAACCACTAGGGTTAGAAGAGACCCAGTACTTC. This translates into CASKPLGLEETQYF. The chain is built from TRBV5-1 and TRBJ2-5; D possibly corresponds to TRBD2 (5 bases). The germline gives CDR1 SGHRS, CDR2 YFSETQ. Trimming shortened V by 6 bases and J by 3 bases, and 15 bases separated the two germline ends. The CDR3 sequence is 14 residues long.

The V gene is TRBV5-1, the J gene TRBJ2-5, with a weak D call TRBD2 (6 bases). V was clipped by 3 bases and J by 2 bases, with 14 bases between them. The CDR3 totals 15 residues. Germline CDR1 is SGHRS and CDR2 is YFSETQ. The CDR3 protein is CASSYSRSGQETQYF. The CDR3 coding sequence is TGCGCCAGCAGCTATTCCAGGAGCGGGCAAGAGACCCAGTACTTC.

This clone was recorded a few times. The chain employs TRBV3-1 (or the pseudogene TRBV3-2) and TRBJ2-1; 7 bases are shared with TRBD1. Germline lookup yields CDR1 LGHDT and CDR2 YNNKEL (reference sequence). The CDR3 covers 15 residues. The J segment lost 3 bases and the V segment lost 3 bases, leaving 5 bases of the junction unmatched. CDR3 amino acids: CASSHGDRYYNEQFF. The CDR3 DNA follows: TGTGCCAGCAGCCATGGGGACAGATACTACAATGAGCAGTTCTTC.

The chain is built from TRBV4-1 and TRBJ1-5; no reliable D call. The CDR3 spans 15 residues. The germline V gene encodes CDR1 MGHRA and CDR2 YSYEKL. The V gene lost 0 bases and the J gene lost 4 bases, with 10 bases spanning the gap. CDR3 in DNA: TGCGCCAGCAGCCAAGATTGGCGGGAAAATCAGCCCCAGCATTTT. Translating gives CASSQDWRENQPQHF.

The rearrangement uses TRBV12-5 and TRBJ1-5, with D maybe TRBD1 (6 bases). Germline loops: CDR1 LGHNT, CDR2 FRNRAP. Trimming took off 6 bases at V and 5 bases at J, with 11 bases between the two ends. The CDR3 extends over 13 amino acids. The CDR3 nucleotides are TGTGCTAGTGGGATACAGGGTTATCAGCCCCAGCATTTT. It translates to CASGIQGYQPQHF.

The gene calls are TRBV9 and TRBJ2-3, with TRBD2 matching over 14 bases. Germline CDR1 and CDR2: SGDLS and YYNGEE. The CDR3 contains 17 residues. With 4 bases clipped from V and 7 bases from J, the junction kept 11 bases outside the gene matches. The CDR3, as DNA: TGTGCCAGCAGCTTACCGGGACTAGCGGGAGTCCCAAATACGCAGTATTTT. This codes for CASSLPGLAGVPNTQYF. The complete variable domain, with remaining parts taken from reference TRBV9 and TRBJ2-3, reads DSGVTQTPKHLITATGQRVTLRCSPRSGDLSVYWYQQSLDQGLQFLIQYYNGEERAKGNILERFSAQQFPDLHSELNLSSLELGDSALYFCASSLPGLAGVPNTQYFGPGTRLTVL.

The chain couples TRBV6-5 to TRBJ2-3, with D perhaps matching TRBD2 (5 bases). Germline-derived CDR1 and CDR2 are MNHEY and SVGAGI. The CDR3 runs to 14 residues. Trimming shortened V by 6 bases and J by 6 bases, and 16 bases separated the two germline ends. Written as DNA, the CDR3 is TGTGCCAGCAGCGAGGGTACGCCACGCGATACGCAGTATTTT. This translates into CASSEGTPRDTQYF.

This clone was found once. The CDR3 DNA is TGTGCCAGCAGCCCCACTGGAAACACCATATATTTT. Its translation is CASSPTGNTIYF. The V call is TRBV7-8, the J call TRBJ1-3; D is unclear. Germline V gene lookup returns CDR1 SGHVS and CDR2 FQNEAQ. The CDR3 covers 12 residues. V was clipped by 5 bases and J by 2 bases, with 4 bases between them.

Here the CDR3 DNA reads TGCGCCAGCAGCCAAGATGGGACTCTCGGGGAGCAGTACTTC. Translated: CASSQDGTLGEQYF. This sequence joins TRBV4-3 and TRBJ2-7, with D possibly being TRBD2 (6 bases). The CDR3 contains 14 residues. Germline V gene lookup returns CDR1 LGHNA and CDR2 YSLEER. V lost 0 bases, J lost 7 bases, and 13 bases lay in between.

This chain joins TRBV7-2 and TRBJ2-2, with TRBD2 matching over 7 bases. Germline trimming cut 5 bases from V and 1 base from J; bases unmatched to any gene: 10. The CDR3 sequence is 17 residues long. Germline V CDR1 and CDR2: SGHTA, FQGNSA. The CDR3 DNA is TGTGCCAGCAGCCCTCCTTCTGCTAGCGGGAACACCGGGGAGCTGTTTTTT. It translates to CASSPPSASGNTGELFF.

V is TRBV27 and J is TRBJ1-2, with D tentatively TRBD1 (5 bases). There are 14 residues in the CDR3. Between the trimmed V and J ends, which lost 5 bases and 7 bases, there was a span of 17 bases. Looked up from germline, CDR1 is MNHEY and CDR2 is SMNVEV (reference sequence). The CDR3: CASSPLPRGSGYTF. The CDR3 coding sequence is TGTGCCAGCAGTCCTTTACCTAGGGGATCTGGCTACACCTTC.

The CDR3 sequence: CASSIQQGPYEQYF. The CDR3 DNA is TGTGCCAGTAGTATTCAACAGGGTCCCTACGAGCAGTACTTC. V gene TRBV19 combines with J gene TRBJ2-7; a weak D match, TRBD1 (6 bases). This CDR3 spans 14 amino acids. Trimming took off 3 bases at V and 2 bases at J, with 11 bases between the two ends. The germline V gene has CDR1 LNHDA and CDR2 SQIVND (reference sequence).

The table lists this clone with a few counts. The chain carries TRBV9 and TRBJ1-1; TRBD1 matches 9 bases. After removal of 0 bases from V and 4 bases from J, the junction contained 4 bases not matched to a gene. Germline loops: CDR1 SGDLS, CDR2 YYNGEE. The length of the CDR3 is 15 residues. The CDR3 loop reads CASSVEGTGRTEAFF. CDR3 bases: TGTGCCAGCAGCGTAGAAGGGACAGGGCGCACTGAAGCTTTCTTT.

The chain links TRBV6-2 or TRBV6-3 to TRBJ2-2; a weak D match, TRBD2 (6 bases). The CDR3 length is 14 residues. CDR1 is MNHEY and CDR2 is SVGEGT in the germline V gene. The V end was cut by 6 bases, the J end by 8 bases, with 16 bases between. As DNA, the CDR3 is TGTGCCAGCAGGTACACGGGGGTCCCTGGGGAGCTGTTTTTT. It is translated as CASRYTGVPGELFF.

V gene TRBV11-3 combines with J gene TRBJ2-3; TRBD1 is a possible D gene (5 bases). Germline V CDR1 and CDR2: SGHNT, YENEEA. V was cut by 6 bases and J by 2 bases, with 15 bases left in between. CDR3 length: 15 amino acids. The chain's CDR3 is CASRVGPGTTDTQYF. The CDR3 coding sequence is TGTGCCAGCAGAGTGGGGCCAGGAACCACAGATACGCAGTATTTT.

This chain uses TRBV19 with TRBJ1-5; D unclear. The CDR3 loop spans 13 amino acids. V dropped 5 bases and J dropped 7 bases, with 12 bases sitting between them. The V gene's germline CDR1 is LNHDA and CDR2 SQIVND (reference sequence). The CDR3 loop reads CASSVYMAQPQHF. CDR3 DNA: TGTGCCAGTAGTGTTTACATGGCCCAGCCCCAGCATTTT.

This rearrangement joins TRBV6-5 to TRBJ1-6; perhaps TRBD1 as D (5 bases). V gave up 2 bases and J gave up 8 bases, with 16 bases separating them. From germline, CDR1 is MNHEY and CDR2 SVGAGI. The CDR3 has 16 residues. The CDR3 protein is CASSYDSQAGYSPLHF. DNA of the CDR3: TGTGCCAGCAGTTACGACAGCCAGGCGGGGTATTCACCCCTCCACTTT.

The chain couples TRBV4-1 to TRBJ2-7; 11 bases are shared with TRBD2. J was trimmed by 0 bases and V by 4 bases; bases with no gene match: 8. Germline V gives CDR1 MGHRA, CDR2 YSYEKL. This CDR3 spans 17 amino acids. CDR3: CASSREGTSGSSYEQYF. The CDR3 DNA reads TGCGCCAGCAGCCGAGAAGGGACTAGCGGAAGCTCCTACGAGCAGTACTTC.

This chain uses TRBV6-2 or TRBV6-3 with TRBJ2-7, with TRBD2 as a possible D gene (6 bases). Looked up from germline, CDR1 is MNHEY and CDR2 is SVGEGT. The CDR3 sequence is 15 residues long. V shed 7 bases and J shed 1 base, with 17 bases lying between them. The CDR3 DNA follows: TGTGCCAGCATCCCGGACGGGGGTAGGTCCTACGAGCAGTACTTC. It encodes CASIPDGGRSYEQYF.

The CDR3 is CASRRDGGDTQYF. For the CDR3, the DNA is TGTGCCAGCAGGAGGGACGGGGGAGATACGCAGTATTTT. The J gene is TRBJ2-3, the V gene TRBV7-3; tentatively, D is TRBD2 (6 bases). Germline CDR1 reads SGHTA; CDR2 reads FQGTGA. This CDR3 is 13 amino acids long. Trimming left V 6 bases short and J 5 bases short, with 12 bases between.